This T cell receptor (beta chain) was captured by sequencing in a study of blood T cell repertoires in COVID-19. Study details: Samples representing acute and convalescent COVID-19 were sourced from the United States, Italy and Spain. From T cells, B-cell-depleted T cells, or PBMCs came the material, which was cDNA or gDNA.

Enrollment of patients from Seattle took place during active infection, with longitudinal follow-up. Losses at the gene ends were 4 bases for V and 2 bases for J; bases not matched to a gene: 9. The CDR3 consists of 16 residues. Germline V gives CDR1 LNHDA, CDR2 SQIVND (reference sequence). The sample holds one count of this clone. Original processing notes: Estimation of nucleated cell counts relied on the amplification of reference gene primers. Method: immunoSEQ multiplex PCR; TCRdb's copy keeps in-frame clones and lacks some. V and J calls plus clone size are reproduced from that table; the DNA served to infer D and trimming. The sample shows about 180,000 clones, roughly 88% of them seen only once.

What was sequenced was peripheral blood. The TCR was taken from a woman aged 40-49 years with COVID-19, enrolled during active disease. The chain recombines TRBV19 with TRBJ2-7; 9 nucleotides match TRBD1. CDR3 loop: CASSSAWGDRAYEQYF. For the CDR3, the DNA is TGTGCCAGTAGTAGTGCATGGGGGGACAGGGCCTACGAGCAGTACTTC. Using reference TRBV19 and TRBJ2-7 for the parts outside the CDR3, the full variable domain is DGGITQSPKYLFRKEGQNVTLSCEQNLNHDAMYWYRQDPGQGLRLIYYSQIVNDFQKGDIAEGYSVSREKKESFPLTVTSAQKNPTAFYLCASSSAWGDRAYEQYFGPGTRLTVT.